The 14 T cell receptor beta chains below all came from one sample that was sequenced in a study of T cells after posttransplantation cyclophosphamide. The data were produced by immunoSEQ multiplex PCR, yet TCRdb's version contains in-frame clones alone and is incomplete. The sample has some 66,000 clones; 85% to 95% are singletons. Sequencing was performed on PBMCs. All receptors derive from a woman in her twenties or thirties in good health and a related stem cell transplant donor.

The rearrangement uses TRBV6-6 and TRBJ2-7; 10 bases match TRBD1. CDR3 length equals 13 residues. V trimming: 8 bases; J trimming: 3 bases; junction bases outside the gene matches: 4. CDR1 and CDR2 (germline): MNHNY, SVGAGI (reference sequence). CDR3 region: CASRDRGLYEQYF. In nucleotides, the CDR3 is TGTGCCAGCCGGGACAGGGGACTCTACGAGCAGTACTTC.

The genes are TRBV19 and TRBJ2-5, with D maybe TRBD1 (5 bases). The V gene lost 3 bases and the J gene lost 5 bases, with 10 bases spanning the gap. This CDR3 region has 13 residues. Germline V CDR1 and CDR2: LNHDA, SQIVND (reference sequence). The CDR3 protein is CASSMENRETQYF. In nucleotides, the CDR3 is TGTGCCAGTAGTATGGAAAACAGGGAGACCCAGTACTTC.

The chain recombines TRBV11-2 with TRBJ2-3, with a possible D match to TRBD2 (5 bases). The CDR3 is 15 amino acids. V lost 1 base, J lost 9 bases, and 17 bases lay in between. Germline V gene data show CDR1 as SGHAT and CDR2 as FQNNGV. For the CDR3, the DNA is TGTGCCAGCAGCTTAGGAAGTGCCCCCGGGAACACGCAGTATTTT. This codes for CASSLGSAPGNTQYF.

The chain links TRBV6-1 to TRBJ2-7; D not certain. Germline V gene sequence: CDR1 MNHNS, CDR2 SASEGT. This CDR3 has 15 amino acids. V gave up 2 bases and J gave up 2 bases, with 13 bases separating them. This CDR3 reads CASSELWQAAYEQYF. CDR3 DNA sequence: TGTGCCAGCAGTGAACTGTGGCAGGCTGCCTACGAGCAGTACTTC.

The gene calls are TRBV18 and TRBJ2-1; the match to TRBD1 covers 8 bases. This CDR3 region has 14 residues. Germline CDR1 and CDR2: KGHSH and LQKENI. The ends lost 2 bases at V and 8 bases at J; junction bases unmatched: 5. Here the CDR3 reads CASSPEWDRYEQFF. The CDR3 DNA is TGTGCCAGCTCACCAGAATGGGACAGGTATGAGCAGTTCTTC.

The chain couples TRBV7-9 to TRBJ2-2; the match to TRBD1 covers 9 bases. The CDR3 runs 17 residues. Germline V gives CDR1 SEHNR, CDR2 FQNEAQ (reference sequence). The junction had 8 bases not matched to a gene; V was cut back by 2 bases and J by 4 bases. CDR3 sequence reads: CASSLTPGQGLTGELFF. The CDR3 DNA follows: TGTGCCAGCAGCTTAACCCCGGGACAGGGTCTCACCGGGGAGCTGTTTTTT. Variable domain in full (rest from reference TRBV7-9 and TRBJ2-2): DTGVSQNPRHKITKRGQNVTFRCDPISEHNRLYWYRQTLGQGPEFLTYFQNEAQLEKSRLLSDRFSAERPKGSFSTLEIQRTEQGDSAMYLCASSLTPGQGLTGELFFGEGSRLTVL.

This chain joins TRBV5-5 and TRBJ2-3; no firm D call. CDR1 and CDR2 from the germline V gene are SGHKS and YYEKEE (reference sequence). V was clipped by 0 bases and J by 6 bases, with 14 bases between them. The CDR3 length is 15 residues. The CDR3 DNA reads TGTGCCAGCAGCTTGGAAGGCCACACAGCGGATACGCAGTATTTT. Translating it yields CASSLEGHTADTQYF.

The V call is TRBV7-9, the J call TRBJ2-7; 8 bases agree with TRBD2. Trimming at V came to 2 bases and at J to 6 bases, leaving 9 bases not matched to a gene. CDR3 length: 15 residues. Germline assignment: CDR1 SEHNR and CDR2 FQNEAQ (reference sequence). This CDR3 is CASSLFRGGEGEQYF. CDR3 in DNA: TGTGCCAGCAGCTTATTCCGGGGGGGAGAGGGCGAGCAGTACTTC.

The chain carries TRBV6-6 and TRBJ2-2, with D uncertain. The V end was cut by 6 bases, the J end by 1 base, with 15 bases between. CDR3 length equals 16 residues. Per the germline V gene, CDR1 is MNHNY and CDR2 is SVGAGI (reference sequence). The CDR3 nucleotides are TGTGCCAGCAGGTCCTTTCGTGGGGTGAACACCGGGGAGCTGTTTTTT. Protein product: CASRSFRGVNTGELFF.

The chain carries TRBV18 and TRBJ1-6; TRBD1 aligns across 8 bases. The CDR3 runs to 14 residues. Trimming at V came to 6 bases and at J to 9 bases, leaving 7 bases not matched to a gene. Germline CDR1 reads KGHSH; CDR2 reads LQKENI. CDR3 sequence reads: CASSLGTGGSPLHF. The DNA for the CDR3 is TGTGCCAGCTCCCTTGGGACAGGAGGTTCACCCCTCCACTTT.

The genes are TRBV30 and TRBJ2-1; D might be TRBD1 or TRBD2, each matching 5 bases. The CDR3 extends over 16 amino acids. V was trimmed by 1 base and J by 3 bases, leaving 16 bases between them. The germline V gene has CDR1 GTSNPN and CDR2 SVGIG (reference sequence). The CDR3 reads CAWSAGSGPFYNEQFF. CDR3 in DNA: TGTGCCTGGAGTGCTGGCTCGGGACCTTTCTACAATGAGCAGTTCTTC.

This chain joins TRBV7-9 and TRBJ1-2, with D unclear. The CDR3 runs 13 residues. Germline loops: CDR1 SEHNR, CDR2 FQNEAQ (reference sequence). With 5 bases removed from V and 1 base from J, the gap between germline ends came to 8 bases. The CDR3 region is CASSPLINYGYTF. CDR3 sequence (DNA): TGTGCCAGCAGCCCCTTGATTAACTATGGCTACACCTTC.

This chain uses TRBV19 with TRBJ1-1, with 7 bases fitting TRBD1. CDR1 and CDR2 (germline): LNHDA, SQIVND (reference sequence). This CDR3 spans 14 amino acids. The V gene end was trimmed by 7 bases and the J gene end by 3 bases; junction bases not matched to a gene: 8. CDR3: CASTMGQRDTEAFF. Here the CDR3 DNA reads TGTGCCAGTACTATGGGACAGCGGGACACTGAAGCTTTCTTT.

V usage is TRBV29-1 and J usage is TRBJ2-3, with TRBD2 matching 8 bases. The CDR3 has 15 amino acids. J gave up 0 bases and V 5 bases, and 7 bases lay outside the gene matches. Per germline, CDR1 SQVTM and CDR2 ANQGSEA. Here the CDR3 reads CSVLTIAGSTDTQYF. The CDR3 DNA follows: TGCAGCGTTCTAACGATAGCGGGGAGCACAGATACGCAGTATTTT.